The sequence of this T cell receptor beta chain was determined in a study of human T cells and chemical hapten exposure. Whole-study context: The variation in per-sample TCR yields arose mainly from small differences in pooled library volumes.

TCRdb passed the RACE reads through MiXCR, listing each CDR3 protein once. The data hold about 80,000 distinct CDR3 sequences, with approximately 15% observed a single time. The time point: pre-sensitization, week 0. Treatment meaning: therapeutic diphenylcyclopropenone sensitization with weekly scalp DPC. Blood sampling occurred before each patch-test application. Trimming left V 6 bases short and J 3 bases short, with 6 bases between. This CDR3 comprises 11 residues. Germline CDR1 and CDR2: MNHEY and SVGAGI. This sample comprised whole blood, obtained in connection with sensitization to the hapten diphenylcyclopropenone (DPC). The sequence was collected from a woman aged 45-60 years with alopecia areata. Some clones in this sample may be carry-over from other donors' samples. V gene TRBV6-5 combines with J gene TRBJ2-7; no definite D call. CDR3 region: CASRKSYEQYF. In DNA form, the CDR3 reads TGTGCCAGCAGAAAAAGCTACGAGCAGTACTTC.